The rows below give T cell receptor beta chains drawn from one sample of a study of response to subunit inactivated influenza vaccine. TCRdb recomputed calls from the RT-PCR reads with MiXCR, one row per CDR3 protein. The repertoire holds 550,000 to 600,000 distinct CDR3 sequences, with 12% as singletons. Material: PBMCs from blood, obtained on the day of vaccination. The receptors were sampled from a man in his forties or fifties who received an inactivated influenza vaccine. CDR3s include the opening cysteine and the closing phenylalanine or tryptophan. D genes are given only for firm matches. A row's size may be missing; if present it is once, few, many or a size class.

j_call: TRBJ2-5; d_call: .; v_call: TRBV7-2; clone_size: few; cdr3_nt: TGTGCCAGCAGCCCACAAGCACCGGGGTCGGGGGAGACCCAGTACTTC; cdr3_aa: CASSPQAPGSGETQYF
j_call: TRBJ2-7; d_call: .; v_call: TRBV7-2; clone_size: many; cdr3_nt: TGTGCCAGCAGCTTAGTTCCAGGGGACGAGCAGTACTTC; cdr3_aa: CASSLVPGDEQYF
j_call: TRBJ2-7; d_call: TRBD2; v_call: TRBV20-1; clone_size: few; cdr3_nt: TGCAGTGCTGTCGGACTAGCGGAGTACGAGCAGTACTTC; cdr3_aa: CSAVGLAEYEQYF
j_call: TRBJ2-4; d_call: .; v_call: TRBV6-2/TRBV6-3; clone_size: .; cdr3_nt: TGTGCCAGCAGTTCCTCTGGGGCGGTACGGGGGAACATTCAGTACTTC; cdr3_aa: CASSSSGAVRGNIQYF
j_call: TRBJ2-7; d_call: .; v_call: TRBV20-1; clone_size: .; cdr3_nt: TGCAGTGCTGGAGGGACAGCCTCCTACGAGCAGTACTTC; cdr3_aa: CSAGGTASYEQYF
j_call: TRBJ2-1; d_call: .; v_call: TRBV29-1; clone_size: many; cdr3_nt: TGCAGCGCCTTAGCCTACCGAGCCAGCTCCTACAATGAGCAGTTCTTC; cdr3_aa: CSALAYRASSYNEQFF
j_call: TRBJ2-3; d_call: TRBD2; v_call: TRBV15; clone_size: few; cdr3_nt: TGTGCCACCAGCAGAGCCTCCATGGGACTAGCAGGAGATACGCAGTATTTT; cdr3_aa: CATSRASMGLAGDTQYF
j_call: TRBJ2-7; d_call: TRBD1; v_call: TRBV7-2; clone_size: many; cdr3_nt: TGTGCCAGCAGCAGGACAGGGGGCGACGAGCAGTACTTC; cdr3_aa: CASSRTGGDEQYF
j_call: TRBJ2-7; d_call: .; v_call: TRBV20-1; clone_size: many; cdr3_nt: TGCAGTGCTAGAGTAGGGGGCTCCTACGAGCAGTACTTC; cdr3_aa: CSARVGGSYEQYF
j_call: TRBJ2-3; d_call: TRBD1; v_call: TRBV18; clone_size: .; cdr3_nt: TGTGCCAGCTCACCATCGACAGGGGGCCTTGATACGCAGTATTTT; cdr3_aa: CASSPSTGGLDTQYF
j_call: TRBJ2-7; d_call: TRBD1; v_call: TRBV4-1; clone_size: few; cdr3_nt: TGCGCCAGCAGCTACAGAGTAGGGGGGACAGGGTCAAGGTACGAGCAGTACTTC; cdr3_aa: CASSYRVGGTGSRYEQYF
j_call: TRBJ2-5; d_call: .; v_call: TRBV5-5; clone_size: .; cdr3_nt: TGTGCCAGCAGAAGCAGCTTACTCCAAGAGACCCAGTACTTC; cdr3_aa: CASRSSLLQETQYF
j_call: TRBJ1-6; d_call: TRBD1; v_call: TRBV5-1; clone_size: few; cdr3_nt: TGCGCCAGCGCGCTCCGGGACAGGGGGCTTTCACCCCTCCACTTT; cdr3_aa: CASALRDRGLSPLHF
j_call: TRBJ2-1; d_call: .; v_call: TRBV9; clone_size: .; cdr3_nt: TGTGCCAGCAGCGGGGAAGCCTACAATGAGCAGTTCTTC; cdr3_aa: CASSGEAYNEQFF
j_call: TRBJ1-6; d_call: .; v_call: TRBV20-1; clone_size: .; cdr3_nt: TGCAGTGCTAGAGATTCACGGCGCGGAACCAATTCACCCCTCCACTTT; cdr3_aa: CSARDSRRGTNSPLHF
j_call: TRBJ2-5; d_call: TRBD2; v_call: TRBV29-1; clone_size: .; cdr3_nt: TGCAGCGTTGAATTCGCGAGGGGACTAGCGGGAGGGCTGCAGCAAGAGACCCAGTACTTC; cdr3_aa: CSVEFARGLAGGLQQETQYF
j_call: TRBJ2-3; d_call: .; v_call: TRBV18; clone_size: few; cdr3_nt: TGTGCCAGCTCACAAGGGGCAGGATTAGATACGCAGTATTTT; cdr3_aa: CASSQGAGLDTQYF
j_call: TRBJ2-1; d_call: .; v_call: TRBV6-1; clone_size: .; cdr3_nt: TGTGCCAGCACCAATCCCATCAATGAGCAGTTCTTC; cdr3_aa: CASTNPINEQFF
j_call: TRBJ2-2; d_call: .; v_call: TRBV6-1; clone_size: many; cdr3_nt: TGTGCCAGCAGCCTTCCGAAGTCCGGGGAGCTGTTTTTT; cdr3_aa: CASSLPKSGELFF
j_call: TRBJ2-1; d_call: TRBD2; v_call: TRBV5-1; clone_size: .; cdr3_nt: TGCGCCAGCAGCTCGACTAGCGGGAGGTGGTATGAGCAGTTCTTC; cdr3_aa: CASSSTSGRWYEQFF
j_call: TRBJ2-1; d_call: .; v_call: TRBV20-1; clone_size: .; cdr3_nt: TGCAGTGCTGAGTCTACGGTAGGGAGAAGCGGTTACAATGAGCAGTTCTTC; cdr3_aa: CSAESTVGRSGYNEQFF
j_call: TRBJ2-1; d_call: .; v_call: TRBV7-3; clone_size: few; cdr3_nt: TGTGCCAGCAGCTTACAGGGCGGGTGGTACAATGAGCAGTTCTTC; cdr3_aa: CASSLQGGWYNEQFF
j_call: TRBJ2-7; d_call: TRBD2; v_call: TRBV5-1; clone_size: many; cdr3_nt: TGCGCCAGCAGCCGGGACTATGCCTACGAGCAGTACTTC; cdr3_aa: CASSRDYAYEQYF
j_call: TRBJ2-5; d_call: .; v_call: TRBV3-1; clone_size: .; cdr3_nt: TGTGCCAGCAGCCAAGAGGGGGCGACCCAGTACTTC; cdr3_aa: CASSQEGATQYF
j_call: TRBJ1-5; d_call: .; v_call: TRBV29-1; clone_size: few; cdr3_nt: TGCAGCGTTGAAGAAGGGGGAAGTGGCAATCAGCCCCAGCATTTT; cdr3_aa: CSVEEGGSGNQPQHF
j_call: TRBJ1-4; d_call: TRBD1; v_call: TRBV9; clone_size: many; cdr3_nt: TGTGCCAGCAGCACACGACAGGGTACTAATGAAAAACTGTTTTTT; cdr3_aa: CASSTRQGTNEKLFF
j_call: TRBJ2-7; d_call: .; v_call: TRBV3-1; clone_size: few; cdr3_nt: TGTGCCAGCAGCCAACCAGCCGGGACAAGAAAGACCTACGAGCAGTACTTC; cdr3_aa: CASSQPAGTRKTYEQYF
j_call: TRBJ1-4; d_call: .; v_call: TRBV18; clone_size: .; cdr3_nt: TGTGCCAGCTCACCACCCTCTGAAGAAAAACTGTTTTTT; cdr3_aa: CASSPPSEEKLFF
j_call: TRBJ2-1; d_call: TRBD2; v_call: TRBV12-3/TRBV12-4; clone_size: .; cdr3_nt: TGTGCCAGCAGTTTAAGAGCGGGGGGCCTCTATTACAATGAGCAGTTCTTC; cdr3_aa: CASSLRAGGLYYNEQFF
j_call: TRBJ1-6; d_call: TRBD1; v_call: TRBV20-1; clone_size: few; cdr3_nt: TGCAGTGCTAGAGATCCTAGGACAGGGGACTCACCCCTCCACTTT; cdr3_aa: CSARDPRTGDSPLHF
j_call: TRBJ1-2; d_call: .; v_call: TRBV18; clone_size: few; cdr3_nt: TGTGCCAGCTCAATCGGGGCGGGCACCTATGGCTACACCTTC; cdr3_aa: CASSIGAGTYGYTF
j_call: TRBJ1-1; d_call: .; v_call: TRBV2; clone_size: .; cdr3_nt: TGTGCCAGCAACATAGGGTTCGGGACTGAAGCTTTCTTT; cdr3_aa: CASNIGFGTEAFF
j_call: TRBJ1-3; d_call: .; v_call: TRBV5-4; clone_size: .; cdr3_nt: TGTGCCAGCAGCTCCGACGGGACGCTCTCCCAGGGAGGAAACACCATATATTTT; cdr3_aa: CASSSDGTLSQGGNTIYF
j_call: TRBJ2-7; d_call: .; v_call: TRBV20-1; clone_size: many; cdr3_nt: TGCAGTGCTAGAGAAGGCCAGCGGAACTCCTACGAGCAGTACTTC; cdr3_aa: CSAREGQRNSYEQYF
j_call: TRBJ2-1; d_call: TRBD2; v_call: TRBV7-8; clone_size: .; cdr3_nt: TGTGCCAGCAGCTTAAGTCGTTCGGGAGGGCTGGATGAGCAGTTCTTC; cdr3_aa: CASSLSRSGGLDEQFF
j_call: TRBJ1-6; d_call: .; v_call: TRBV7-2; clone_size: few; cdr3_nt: TGTGCCAGCAGCCCGGGGGTTAGTTCACCCCTCCACTTT; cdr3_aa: CASSPGVSSPLHF
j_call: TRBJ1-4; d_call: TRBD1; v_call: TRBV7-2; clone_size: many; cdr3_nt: TGTGCCAGCAGCTGGCCGGGACAGGGACAGGAAAAACTGTTTTTT; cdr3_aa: CASSWPGQGQEKLFF
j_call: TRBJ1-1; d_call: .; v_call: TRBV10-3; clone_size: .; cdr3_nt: TGTGCCATCAGTGAGTCGGTATGGGAGACAGAGACTTTCTTT; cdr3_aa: CAISESVWETETFF
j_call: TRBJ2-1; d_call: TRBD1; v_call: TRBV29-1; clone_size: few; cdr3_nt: TGCAGCGTTGAAGGGACAGGGTACTACAATGAGCAGTTCTTC; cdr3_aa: CSVEGTGYYNEQFF
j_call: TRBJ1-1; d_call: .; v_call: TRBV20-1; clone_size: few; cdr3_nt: TGCAGTGGAAAAAAAGGGTCGATGGACACTGAAGCTTTCTTT; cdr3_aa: CSGKKGSMDTEAFF
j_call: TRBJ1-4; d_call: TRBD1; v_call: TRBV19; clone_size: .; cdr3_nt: TGTGCCAGTAGTGTCACAGGGGGCAGTGAAAAACTGTTTTTT; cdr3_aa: CASSVTGGSEKLFF
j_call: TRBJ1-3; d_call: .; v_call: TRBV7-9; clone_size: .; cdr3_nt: TGTGCCAGCAGCTTGGGTGGAGGGCCCTCTGGAAACACCATATATTTT; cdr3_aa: CASSLGGGPSGNTIYF
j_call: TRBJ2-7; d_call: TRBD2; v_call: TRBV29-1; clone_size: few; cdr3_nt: TGCAGCGTAGTTCCTAGCGGGGCCCACCCAAGCTCCTACGAGCAGTACTTC; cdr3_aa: CSVVPSGAHPSSYEQYF
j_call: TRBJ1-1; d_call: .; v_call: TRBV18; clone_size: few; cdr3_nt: TGTGCCAGCTCACCGGCCGGCGGTATGAACACTGAAGCTTTCTTT; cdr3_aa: CASSPAGGMNTEAFF
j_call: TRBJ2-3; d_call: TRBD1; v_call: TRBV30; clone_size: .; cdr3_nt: TGTGCCTCGTGTGGACAGGGGAGCACAGATACGCAGTATTTT; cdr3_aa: CASCGQGSTDTQYF